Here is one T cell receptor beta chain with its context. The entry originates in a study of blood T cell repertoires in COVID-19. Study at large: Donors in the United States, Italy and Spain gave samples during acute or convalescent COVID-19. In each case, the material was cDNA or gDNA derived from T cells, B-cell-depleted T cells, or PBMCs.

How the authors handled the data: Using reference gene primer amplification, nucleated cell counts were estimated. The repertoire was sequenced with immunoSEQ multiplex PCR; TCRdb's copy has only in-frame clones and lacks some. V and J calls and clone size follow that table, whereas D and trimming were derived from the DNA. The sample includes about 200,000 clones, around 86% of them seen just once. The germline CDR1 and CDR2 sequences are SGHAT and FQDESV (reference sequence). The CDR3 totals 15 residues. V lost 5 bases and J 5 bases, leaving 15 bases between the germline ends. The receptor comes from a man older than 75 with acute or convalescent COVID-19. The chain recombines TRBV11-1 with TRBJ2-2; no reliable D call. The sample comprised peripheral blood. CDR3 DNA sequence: TGTGCCAGCAGCCCAACCCCCTCCGGGACCGGGGAGCTGTTTTTT. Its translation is CASSPTPSGTGELFF.